Listed here are 28 T cell receptor beta chains from one sample, sequenced in a study of T-cell memory formation after mild COVID-19. TCRdb re-called the 5' RACE reads with MiXCR, one entry per CDR3 protein. The sample lists about 350,000 distinct CDR3 sequences, roughly 19% seen once, with around 20% in the top ten. Material: PBMCs or a T cell subset sorted from them (not recorded which). The receptors come from a man younger than 30 who had mild COVID-19 (a few samples of this study predate the infection). Cell type and time point are not known.

The chain carries TRBV27 and TRBJ1-4; no firm D call. In germline, CDR1 is MNHEY, CDR2 SMNVEV (reference sequence). Between the trimmed V and J ends, which lost 8 bases and 8 bases, there was a span of 15 bases. The CDR3 length is 13 residues. DNA for the CDR3: TGTGCCAGCCGACGGGGATCGGGAGAAAAACTGTTTTTT. Protein: CASRRGSGEKLFF.

This clonotype has ten or more counts. This chain connects TRBV7-3 to TRBJ2-1, with D perhaps TRBD2 (5 bases). Trimming pared 4 bases from V and 1 base from J, leaving 8 bases between. Germline-derived CDR1 and CDR2 are SGHTA and FQGTGA. The CDR3 contains 14 residues. The DNA of the CDR3 is TGTGCCAGCAGCTCCACTAGTTCCTACAATGAGCAGTTCTTC. Translated: CASSSTSSYNEQFF. Using reference TRBV7-3 and TRBJ2-1 for the parts outside the CDR3, the full variable domain is GAGVSQTPSNKVTEKGKYVELRCDPISGHTALYWYRQSLGQGPEFLIYFQGTGAADDSGLPNDRFFAVRPEGSVSTLKIQRTERGDSAVYLCASSSTSSYNEQFFGPGTRLTVL.

The gene calls are TRBV4-2 and TRBJ2-1, with 10 bases lining up with TRBD2. CDR3 length: 16 residues. J gave up 9 bases and V 1 base, and 9 bases lay outside the gene matches. Germline assignment: CDR1 LGHNA and CDR2 YNFKEQ. The CDR3 DNA reads TGTGCCAGCAGCCAAGTCCATAGCGGGGGGTATGTTGAGCAGTTCTTC. Its protein is CASSQVHSGGYVEQFF.

The chain couples TRBV7-3 to TRBJ2-5; D remains unclear. Deletions cut 1 base from V and 1 base from J, with 7 bases between. The germline gives CDR1 SGHTA, CDR2 FQGTGA. This CDR3 contains 14 residues. CDR3 residues: CASSLRAAQETQYF. CDR3 coding DNA: TGTGCCAGCAGCTTAAGGGCGGCCCAAGAGACCCAGTACTTC.

The chain couples TRBV12-3 or TRBV12-4 to TRBJ2-7; a weak D match, TRBD2 (5 bases). V gave up 3 bases and J gave up 6 bases, with 12 bases separating them. The CDR3 loop spans 13 amino acids. CDR3 sequence: CASSLAGLPEQYF. The CDR3 DNA sequence: TGTGCCAGCAGTTTGGCGGGCCTGCCCGAGCAGTACTTC.

There are a few counts of this clonotype. The gene calls are TRBV4-1 and TRBJ1-4; tentative D call: TRBD1 (5 bases). This CDR3 has 14 residues. With 5 bases removed from V and 7 bases from J, the gap between germline ends came to 14 bases. CDR1 is MGHRA, CDR2 YSYEKL, per germline. In nucleotides, the CDR3 is TGCGCCAGCAGCGCCGACGGGACTCGTGAAAAACTGTTTTTT. This sequence encodes CASSADGTREKLFF.

This clonotype occurred a few times. The rearrangement uses TRBV5-5 and TRBJ2-7, with a tentative D call TRBD1 (6 bases). The germline V and J ends were trimmed by 2 bases and 5 bases, with 14 bases remaining between them. In germline, CDR1 is SGHKS, CDR2 YYEKEE (reference sequence). There are 14 residues in the CDR3. The CDR3 protein is CASSFQQGSHEQYF. In DNA form, the CDR3 reads TGTGCCAGCAGCTTCCAACAGGGATCCCACGAGCAGTACTTC.

The chain recombines TRBV5-1 with TRBJ2-5, with D maybe TRBD2 (6 bases). The CDR3 length is 14 residues. Germline V gives CDR1 SGHRS, CDR2 YFSETQ. Trimming shortened V by 0 bases and J by 3 bases, and 9 bases separated the two germline ends. The CDR3 sequence: CASSLGSGKETQYF. The CDR3 DNA sequence: TGCGCCAGCAGCTTGGGTAGCGGTAAAGAGACCCAGTACTTC.

This clonotype occurred a few times. The chain uses TRBV9 and TRBJ2-1, with 7 bases matching TRBD1. CDR1 and CDR2 (germline): SGDLS, YYNGEE. The CDR3 covers 15 residues. V gave up 1 base and J gave up 7 bases; unmatched junction bases: 8. Written as DNA, the CDR3 is TGTGCCAGCAGCGTAACCAATGACAGGGATAATGAGCAGTTCTTC. It encodes CASSVTNDRDNEQFF.

V usage is TRBV4-1 and J usage is TRBJ2-3; 7 bases are shared with TRBD2. The CDR3 is made up of 15 amino acids. V lost 2 bases, J lost 5 bases, and 7 bases stayed unmatched. Germline loops: CDR1 MGHRA, CDR2 YSYEKL. In nucleotides, the CDR3 is TGCGCCAGCAGCCAACTAGCGGATGACCAAGATACGCAGTATTTT. Translating gives CASSQLADDQDTQYF.

This clonotype was seen a few times. V and J are TRBV7-2 and TRBJ1-1, with 9 positions matching TRBD1. The CDR3 contains 16 residues. The V gene's germline CDR1 is SGHTA and CDR2 FQGNSA. The junction had 8 bases not matched to a gene; V was cut back by 4 bases and J by 2 bases. The CDR3 DNA reads TGTGCCAGCAGCTCCCGAAGACAGGGGGGTAACACTGAAGCTTTCTTT. Encoded protein: CASSSRRQGGNTEAFF.

The chain is built from TRBV9 and TRBJ2-3; TRBD2 aligns across 15 bases. The germline V gene encodes CDR1 SGDLS and CDR2 YYNGEE. V dropped 7 bases and J dropped 1; count of bases not matched to a gene: 7. This CDR3 comprises 17 residues. CDR3 protein: CASGGLAGGPGTDTQYF. CDR3 sequence (DNA): TGTGCCAGCGGCGGACTAGCGGGGGGGCCGGGCACAGATACGCAGTATTTT.

This chain uses TRBV11-2 with TRBJ2-1; 9 bases align to TRBD2. J was trimmed by 7 bases and V by 3 bases; bases with no gene match: 13. The CDR3 consists of 17 residues. Germline V gives CDR1 SGHAT, CDR2 FQNNGV. CDR3 in DNA: TGTGCCAGCAGCTTGCCCGGGGGACTAGCCCTCAATAATGAGCAGTTCTTC. Its translation is CASSLPGGLALNNEQFF.

The rearrangement uses TRBV5-1 and TRBJ2-3, with TRBD2 matching 8 bases. This CDR3 region has 15 residues. V shed 7 bases and J 1 base; nucleotides not matched to a gene: 8. CDR1 and CDR2 (germline): SGHRS, YFSETQ. CDR3 sequence: CASREGGRGTDTQYF. CDR3 nucleotides: TGCGCCAGCCGGGAGGGGGGCCGAGGCACAGATACGCAGTATTTT.

This clonotype turned up a few times. This rearrangement joins TRBV15 to TRBJ2-3; no clear D gene. CDR1 is LNHNV, CDR2 YYDKDF, per germline (reference sequence). This CDR3 contains 12 residues. Trimming shortened V by 2 bases and J by 7 bases, and 7 bases separated the two germline ends. The CDR3 DNA follows: TGTGCCACCAGCAGATCCGAAAATACGCAGTATTTT. Translation gives CATSRSENTQYF.

The chain is built from TRBV9 and TRBJ2-3; TRBD2 aligns across 8 bases. This CDR3 has 14 amino acids. Germline V gives CDR1 SGDLS, CDR2 YYNGEE. Trimming at V came to 4 bases and at J to 5 bases, leaving 6 bases not matched to a gene. The CDR3 DNA reads TGTGCCAGCAGCCCCCGACTAGCGCAAGATACGCAGTATTTT. It is translated as CASSPRLAQDTQYF.

The rearrangement links TRBV12-3 or TRBV12-4 to TRBJ2-1; 8 positions agree with TRBD1. The CDR3 runs to 17 residues. J lost 8 bases, V lost 1 base, and 13 bases had no gene match. CDR3 nucleotides: TGTGCCAGCAGTTTAGTCAAGCGGACAGGGCGCCTCTATGAGCAGTTCTTC. This translates into CASSLVKRTGRLYEQFF.

In its sample, this clonotype was seen a few times. This chain connects TRBV28 to TRBJ2-7; 10 bases map to TRBD1. Germline V gene data show CDR1 as MDHEN and CDR2 as SYDVKM. The CDR3 has 13 amino acids. V dropped 6 bases and J dropped 3; count of bases not matched to a gene: 2. As DNA, the CDR3 is TGTGCCAGCAGGGGACAGGGGAACTACGAGCAGTACGTC. Protein product: CASRGQGNYEQYV.

The J gene is TRBJ1-2, the V gene TRBV5-1, with 9 bases identical to TRBD1. V shed 0 bases, J shed 3 bases, and the junction held 6 bases outside the gene matches. Looked up from germline, CDR1 is SGHRS and CDR2 is YFSETQ. This CDR3 contains 16 residues. CDR3 amino acids: CASSLEPGQGYYGYTF. The CDR3 bases are TGCGCCAGCAGCTTGGAGCCGGGACAGGGATACTATGGCTACACCTTC. The variable domain in full, with the rest retrieved from reference TRBV5-1 and TRBJ1-2, is KAGVTQTPRYLIKTRGQQVTLSCSPISGHRSVSWYQQTPGQGLQFLFEYFSETQRNKGNFPGRFSGRQFSNSRSEMNVSTLELGDSALYLCASSLEPGQGYYGYTFGSGTRLTVV.

The chain carries TRBV18 and TRBJ2-3; unclear D gene. This CDR3 region has 15 residues. Germline CDR1 KGHSH, CDR2 LQKENI. With 3 bases removed from V and 3 bases from J, the gap between germline ends came to 13 bases. The DNA of the CDR3 is TGTGCCAGCTCACCGCTCTCCGGGTTAACAGATACGCAGTATTTT. This sequence encodes CASSPLSGLTDTQYF.

There are a few counts of this clonotype. The genes are TRBV29-1 and TRBJ1-1; the D gene is possibly TRBD1 (6 bases). Germline V gene lookup returns CDR1 SQVTM and CDR2 ANQGSEA. The CDR3 runs to 12 residues. The V end was cut by 7 bases, the J end by 3 bases, with 12 bases between. CDR3 nucleotide sequence: TGCAGCGCCTCCACAGGGTACACTGAAGCTTTCTTT. It translates to CSASTGYTEAFF.

The chain uses TRBV30 and TRBJ2-5, with a weak D call TRBD1 (6 bases). CDR3 length: 13 residues. V lost 1 base to trimming and J lost 0 bases, with 6 bases between them. Per germline, CDR1 GTSNPN and CDR2 SVGIG (reference sequence). CDR3 coding DNA: TGTGCCTGGAGTGGGGGGCACCAAGAGACCCAGTACTTC. This codes for CAWSGGHQETQYF.

This clonotype was detected only a few times. The chain carries TRBV20-1 and TRBJ2-2; 8 positions match TRBD2. J gave up 5 bases and V 0 bases, and 8 bases lay outside the gene matches. Germline CDR1 and CDR2: DFQATT and SNEGSKA (reference sequence). CDR3 length equals 16 residues. DNA for the CDR3: TGCAGTGCTAGAGATGGCGGACTAGCAAAGACCGGGGAGCTGTTTTTT. It is translated as CSARDGGLAKTGELFF.

The sample holds a few counts of this clonotype. This chain connects TRBV7-9 to TRBJ2-3; the match to TRBD2 covers 10 bases. V shed 3 bases and J 1 base; nucleotides not matched to a gene: 4. Per the germline V gene, CDR1 is SEHNR and CDR2 is FQNEAQ (reference sequence). The CDR3 has 16 residues. The CDR3 spells CASSFVSGGRTDTQYF. The CDR3 DNA reads as TGTGCCAGCAGCTTTGTTAGCGGGGGGCGCACAGATACGCAGTATTTT.

This clonotype was seen a few times. In nucleotides, the CDR3 is TGTGCCAGCAGCTTAGCCCACAGGGGGAGGTCTGGAAACACCATATATTTT. It yields the protein CASSLAHRGRSGNTIYF. The J gene is TRBJ1-3, the V gene TRBV11-2; 8 bases fit TRBD1. CDR1 is SGHAT and CDR2 is FQNNGV in the germline V gene. The junction had 6 bases not matched to a gene; V was cut back by 1 base and J by 1 base. This CDR3 contains 17 residues. Filled out from reference TRBV11-2 and TRBJ1-3, the complete variable domain reads EAGVAQSPRYKIIEKRQSVAFWCNPISGHATLYWYQQILGQGPKLLIQFQNNGVVDDSQLPKDRFSAERLKGVDSTLKIQPAKLEDSAVYLCASSLAHRGRSGNTIYFGEGSWLTVV.

This clonotype occurred many times. The V and J genes are TRBV5-6 and TRBJ2-7; perhaps TRBD2 as D (6 bases). Germline V gives CDR1 SGHDT, CDR2 YYEEEE. V was trimmed by 2 bases and J by 3 bases, leaving 9 bases between them. CDR3 length: 13 amino acids. CDR3 region: CASSFYSGYEQYV. CDR3 in DNA: TGTGCCAGCAGCTTTTATAGCGGCTACGAGCAGTACGTC.

There are many counts of this clonotype. The V call is TRBV3-1, the J call TRBJ2-7; D unresolved. Looked up from germline, CDR1 is LGHDT and CDR2 is YNNKEL (reference sequence). Trimming removed 0 bases at V and 3 bases at J, with 15 bases between. CDR3 size: 16 residues. This CDR3 reads CASSQDPPGGDYEQYF. In DNA, the CDR3 is TGTGCCAGCAGCCAAGATCCCCCCGGTGGGGACTACGAGCAGTACTTC.

A few counts support this clonotype. The rearrangement links TRBV20-1 to TRBJ1-1, with D possibly TRBD1 on 6 matching bases. Germline V CDR1 and CDR2: DFQATT, SNEGSKA (reference sequence). Trimming shortened V by 6 bases and J by 5 bases, and 13 bases separated the two germline ends. The CDR3 length is 12 residues. In DNA, the CDR3 is TGCAGTGCCACAGGGTTTAGGACTGAAGCTTTCTTT. This encodes CSATGFRTEAFF.